Shown below are 19 T cell receptor beta chains from a single sample sequenced in a study of cytomegalovirus exposure and HLA in healthy donors. The PCR was carried out with 60 Vbeta primers and 13 Jbeta primers. TCRdb's copy holds only in-frame clones and misses some; the assay was immunoSEQ multiplex PCR. The sample lists 100,000 to 150,000 clones; about 80% were seen once. Sample: PBMCs. Receptor source: a girl aged 2-15 years in good health and CMV-seronegative.

The rearrangement joins TRBV4-1 to TRBJ2-5; TRBD1 matches 7 bases. The CDR3 extends over 15 amino acids. From germline, CDR1 is MGHRA and CDR2 YSYEKL. The V segment lost 0 bases and the J segment 5 bases; nucleotides outside the gene matches: 6. CDR3 coding DNA: TGCGCCAGCAGCCAAGACCAGGGGGTTGTGGAGACCCAGTACTTC. It translates to CASSQDQGVVETQYF.

V usage is TRBV4-1 and J usage is TRBJ2-7; 9 nucleotides line up with TRBD1. Trimming cost V 3 bases and J 4 bases; bases outside gene matches: 10. The CDR3 loop spans 16 amino acids. Per the germline V gene, CDR1 is MGHRA and CDR2 is YSYEKL. CDR3 residues: CASSQVPGTGFYEQYF. In nucleotides, the CDR3 is TGCGCCAGCAGCCAGGTACCTGGGACAGGGTTTTACGAGCAGTACTTC.

V is TRBV9 and J is TRBJ2-3; D possibly corresponds to TRBD2 (5 bases). The CDR3 totals 13 residues. The germline V and J ends were trimmed by 4 bases and 6 bases, with 12 bases remaining between them. Looked up from germline, CDR1 is SGDLS and CDR2 is YYNGEE. CDR3 amino acids: CASSRTWADTQYF. In DNA, the CDR3 is TGTGCCAGCAGCAGGACTTGGGCCGATACGCAGTATTTT.

The rearrangement joins TRBV6-5 to TRBJ2-3; D not resolved. There are 14 residues in the CDR3. Germline V gene lookup returns CDR1 MNHEY and CDR2 SVGAGI. Trimming cost V 2 bases and J 3 bases, with 9 bases left between them. This CDR3 reads CASSYDSVTDTQYF. The CDR3 bases are TGTGCCAGCAGTTACGACTCGGTAACAGATACGCAGTATTTT.

The rearrangement uses TRBV5-1 and TRBJ2-7, with 11 bases aligning to TRBD1. Germline-derived CDR1 and CDR2 are SGHRS and YFSETQ. V lost 0 bases to trimming and J lost 1 base; unmatched junction nucleotides: 6. The CDR3 length is 17 residues. CDR3 amino acids: CASSLGLGQGGSYEQYF. The CDR3 nucleotides are TGCGCCAGCAGCTTGGGCCTGGGACAGGGGGGGTCCTACGAGCAGTACTTC.

The chain combines TRBV30 with TRBJ2-2; weak D call: TRBD2 (6 bases). Per germline, CDR1 GTSNPN and CDR2 SVGIG (reference sequence). Between the trimmed V and J ends, which lost 3 bases and 6 bases, there was a span of 14 bases. This CDR3 contains 14 residues. The CDR3 DNA reads TGTGCCTGGAGGGCGGGACTGATGGCCGGGGAGCTGTTTTTT. It codes for CAWRAGLMAGELFF.

The J gene is TRBJ1-2, the V gene TRBV30; the D gene is possibly TRBD1 (6 bases). The CDR3 is made up of 14 amino acids. The V gene lost 5 bases and the J gene lost 4 bases, with 17 bases spanning the gap. Germline V gene sequence: CDR1 GTSNPN, CDR2 SVGIG (reference sequence). The CDR3 loop is CAWGGQEGFYGYTF. CDR3 bases: TGTGCCTGGGGGGGACAAGAGGGTTTCTATGGCTACACCTTC.

The chain recombines TRBV11-3 with TRBJ1-3; D is undetermined. V dropped 2 bases and J dropped 4 bases, with 6 bases sitting between them. The length of the CDR3 is 13 residues. Germline CDR1 reads SGHNT; CDR2 reads YENEEA. CDR3 loop: CASSLSAGNTIYF. CDR3 coding DNA: TGTGCCAGCAGCTTAAGCGCCGGAAACACCATATATTTT.

This chain joins TRBV7-9 and TRBJ1-1; D not resolved. The ends were cut back, 4 bases at V and 7 bases at J, with 7 bases in the middle. This CDR3 contains 11 residues. CDR1 and CDR2 (germline): SEHNR, FQNEAQ (reference sequence). As DNA, the CDR3 is TGTGCCAGCAGCTCGGGAGTTGAAGCTTTCTTT. It is translated as CASSSGVEAFF.

The gene calls are TRBV14 and TRBJ1-2; TRBD1 is a possible D gene (5 bases). Germline CDR1 and CDR2: SGHDN and FVKESK. This CDR3 is built from 13 residues. Trimming removed 1 base at V and 3 bases at J, with 6 bases between. The CDR3 coding sequence is TGTGCCAGCAGCCAAGGCAGGGACTATGGCTACACCTTC. Protein product: CASSQGRDYGYTF.

The chain combines TRBV10-3 with TRBJ2-1; D possibly corresponds to TRBD2 (6 bases). The CDR3 contains 17 residues. Trimming stripped 2 bases from V and 9 bases from J, with 23 bases between. Looked up from germline, CDR1 is ENHRY and CDR2 is SYGVKD. CDR3 nucleotides: TGTGCCATCAGTGAGGTCCCCCGGCTCGGGGGTTTTCGTGAGCAGTTCTTC. The encoded protein is CAISEVPRLGGFREQFF.

V usage is TRBV5-1 and J usage is TRBJ2-3, with 11 positions matching TRBD1. The CDR3 length is 15 residues. CDR1 SGHRS and CDR2 YFSETQ come from the germline V gene. With V trimmed by 4 bases and J by 4 bases, 5 bases remained unmatched. This chain's CDR3 is CASSKPGQGADTQYF. CDR3 nucleotide sequence: TGCGCCAGCAGCAAACCGGGACAGGGGGCAGATACGCAGTATTTT. Full variable domain (rest looked up from reference TRBV5-1 and TRBJ2-3): KAGVTQTPRYLIKTRGQQVTLSCSPISGHRSVSWYQQTPGQGLQFLFEYFSETQRNKGNFPGRFSGRQFSNSRSEMNVSTLELGDSALYLCASSKPGQGADTQYFGPGTRLTVL.

This clone has a handful of counts. This rearrangement joins TRBV11-2 to TRBJ1-6; D is unclear. This CDR3 is built from 14 residues. Trimming cost V 9 bases and J 7 bases, with 16 bases left between them. Germline-derived CDR1 and CDR2 are SGHAT and FQNNGV. DNA for the CDR3: TGTGCCAGTAAGAACAGCACGCGAAATTCACCCCTCCACTTT. Its translation is CASKNSTRNSPLHF.

A single count supports this clone. The V and J genes are TRBV2 and TRBJ2-2, with 8 bases matching TRBD1. Germline trimming cut 5 bases from V and 1 base from J; bases unmatched to any gene: 6. The CDR3 contains 16 residues. CDR1 SNHLY and CDR2 FYNNEI come from the germline V gene. The chain's CDR3 is CASSLNRGLNTGELFF. The CDR3 region has the DNA TGTGCCAGCAGTCTGAACAGGGGGTTGAACACCGGGGAGCTGTTTTTT.

The chain uses TRBV19 and TRBJ2-2; 7 nucleotides line up with TRBD2. Per germline, CDR1 LNHDA and CDR2 SQIVND (reference sequence). V shed 10 bases, J shed 0 bases, and the junction held 8 bases outside the gene matches. The CDR3 extends over 15 amino acids. As DNA, the CDR3 is TGTGCCACCCGCGCCGGGGGGACGAACACCGGGGAGCTGTTTTTT. The encoded protein is CATRAGGTNTGELFF.

The chain employs TRBV5-1 and TRBJ2-7, with TRBD2 identical over 13 bases. Germline V CDR1 and CDR2: SGHRS, YFSETQ. This CDR3 comprises 16 residues. V trimming: 0 bases; J trimming: 9 bases; junction bases outside the gene matches: 9. CDR3 loop: CASSLVGILAGGLQYF. CDR3 DNA sequence: TGCGCCAGCAGCTTGGTAGGGATACTAGCGGGAGGGCTGCAGTACTTC.

Only one count was recorded for this clone. The J gene is TRBJ2-7, the V gene TRBV5-1, with 8 bases matching TRBD2. The CDR3 is 16 residues long. Germline CDR1 SGHRS, CDR2 YFSETQ. V gave up 3 bases and J gave up 0 bases; unmatched junction bases: 8. CDR3 loop: CASSSTSGQSSYEQYF. CDR3 nucleotides: TGCGCCAGCAGCTCCACTAGCGGCCAGAGCTCCTACGAGCAGTACTTC.

The chain combines TRBV5-1 with TRBJ2-5, with D perhaps TRBD2 (5 bases). The ends were cut back, 6 bases at V and 0 bases at J, with 15 bases in the middle. The CDR3 sequence is 15 residues long. Germline V CDR1 and CDR2: SGHRS, YFSETQ. CDR3 nucleotides: TGCGCCAGCAACTTAAGCCCGGGGAACCAAGAGACCCAGTACTTC. Translation gives CASNLSPGNQETQYF.

The chain is built from TRBV4-1 and TRBJ2-5; D perhaps matches TRBD2 (6 bases). The J call is uncertain, as TRBJ2-7 better fits the DNA end. The CDR3 runs 15 residues. CDR1 and CDR2 (germline): MGHRA, YSYEKL. CDR3 nucleotides: TGCGCCAGCAGCCCGGGACTGGACGGCTCCTACGAGCAGTACTTC. It yields the protein CASSPGLDGSYEQYF.